The rows below give T cell receptor beta chains drawn from one sample of a study of T cells in localized non-small cell lung cancer. Here immunoSEQ multiplex PCR was the method, and the copy in TCRdb shows in-frame clones only, minus some. This table has 2,500 to 3,000 clones, approximately 22% appearing once. The material sequenced was lung tumor tissue, taken before any cancer treatment. All receptors come from a woman aged 40 to 75 with stage I lung adenocarcinoma. Each CDR3 is given with its conserved first and last residue. D genes are given only for firm matches. A row's size may be missing; if present it is once, few, many or a size class.

clone size: few; V gene: TRBV6-8; J gene: TRBJ1-1; D gene: TRBD1; CDR3 DNA: TGTGCCAGCACCCTACGGCCCAGGGGGATCACTGAAGCTTTCTTT; CDR3 protein: CASTLRPRGITEAFF
clone size: few; V gene: TRBV9; J gene: TRBJ2-3; D gene: -; CDR3 DNA: TGTGCCAGCTCACCTGAGGGGGGCCGCAACGGCCAGTATTTT; CDR3 protein: CASSPEGGRNGQYF
clone size: medium-sized; V gene: TRBV11-3; J gene: TRBJ1-1; D gene: -; CDR3 DNA: TGTGCCAGCAGCCCGGCCGGGGGACGGTTAGGCACTGAAGCTTTCTTT; CDR3 protein: CASSPAGGRLGTEAFF
clone size: -; V gene: TRBV19; J gene: TRBJ1-5; D gene: -; CDR3 DNA: TGTGCCAGTAGCACGAGGGGAGGGGTAAGCAATCAGCCCCAGCATTTT; CDR3 protein: CASSTRGGVSNQPQHF
clone size: few; V gene: TRBV11-3; J gene: TRBJ2-7; D gene: -; CDR3 DNA: TGTGCCAGCAGCCCCGATCCAGAGGGCGACTACGAGCAGTACTTC; CDR3 protein: CASSPDPEGDYEQYF
clone size: -; V gene: TRBV12-5; J gene: TRBJ1-5; D gene: -; CDR3 DNA: TGTGCCAGCGCCCGAGGTGGCAATCAGCCCCAGCATTTT; CDR3 protein: CASARGGNQPQHF
clone size: -; V gene: TRBV1; J gene: TRBJ2-7; D gene: -; CDR3 DNA: TGCGCCAGCAGCCAAGATCGGGGCCTTAGCTCCTACGAGCAGTACTTC; CDR3 protein: CASSQDRGLSSYEQYF
clone size: few; V gene: TRBV19; J gene: TRBJ2-7; D gene: -; CDR3 DNA: TGTGCCAGTAGTATAGGAGTTTGGCAATACGAGCAGTACTTC; CDR3 protein: CASSIGVWQYEQYF
clone size: few; V gene: TRBV6-8; J gene: TRBJ1-2; D gene: -; CDR3 DNA: TGTGCCAGCAGTCGGGCGGGACTCCAACGATCTTCCGATGGCTACACCTTC; CDR3 protein: CASSRAGLQRSSDGYTF
clone size: -; V gene: TRBV4-1; J gene: TRBJ2-5; D gene: TRBD2; CDR3 DNA: TGCGCCAGCAGCCAAGGTAGCGGGGGGTTTCAAGAGACCCAGTACTTC; CDR3 protein: CASSQGSGGFQETQYF
clone size: few; V gene: TRBV11-3; J gene: TRBJ1-2; D gene: -; CDR3 DNA: TGTGCCAGCAGCTTAGTTGACAGTAACTATGGCTACACCTTC; CDR3 protein: CASSLVDSNYGYTF
clone size: few; V gene: TRBV6-8; J gene: TRBJ2-7; D gene: -; CDR3 DNA: TGTGCCAGCAGTTACTTTAGGGGACCCTACGAGCAGTACTTC; CDR3 protein: CASSYFRGPYEQYF
clone size: once; V gene: TRBV14; J gene: TRBJ2-7; D gene: TRBD1; CDR3 DNA: TGTGCCAGCAGCCAACCGGGACAGGGGATCTACGAGCAGTACTTC; CDR3 protein: CASSQPGQGIYEQYF
clone size: -; V gene: TRBV14; J gene: TRBJ2-7; D gene: -; CDR3 DNA: TGTGCCAGCAGCCAAGATGAGATAGGGAACGAGCAGTACTTC; CDR3 protein: CASSQDEIGNEQYF
clone size: few; V gene: TRBV19; J gene: TRBJ1-1; D gene: -; CDR3 DNA: TGTGCCAGTAGTTTTAGGGGGACTGAAGCTTTCTTT; CDR3 protein: CASSFRGTEAFF
clone size: few; V gene: TRBV9; J gene: TRBJ2-7; D gene: -; CDR3 DNA: TGTGCCAGCAGCGTAGTACATCGGGGGGAGCAGTACTTC; CDR3 protein: CASSVVHRGEQYF
clone size: few; V gene: TRBV9; J gene: TRBJ1-4; D gene: -; CDR3 DNA: TGTGCCAGCAGTCCGGGACAAGGACCTGAAAAACTGTTTTTT; CDR3 protein: CASSPGQGPEKLFF
clone size: -; V gene: TRBV11-3; J gene: TRBJ2-2; D gene: -; CDR3 DNA: TGTGCCAGCAGCTTTTTCCAGGACGCCGGGGAGCTGTTTTTT; CDR3 protein: CASSFFQDAGELFF
clone size: large; V gene: TRBV11-3; J gene: TRBJ1-2; D gene: -; CDR3 DNA: TGTGCCAGCAGCCGCCCCCTTTTGGGGATATATGGCTACACCTTC; CDR3 protein: CASSRPLLGIYGYTF
clone size: few; V gene: TRBV11-3; J gene: TRBJ1-2; D gene: -; CDR3 DNA: TGTGCCAGCAGCACGGGGATTCTTCTAGAATGGGGTGGCTACACCTTC; CDR3 protein: CASSTGILLEWGGYTF
clone size: -; V gene: TRBV11-1; J gene: TRBJ1-3; D gene: -; CDR3 DNA: TGTGCCAGCAGCTTGGACGCGGGCTCTGGAAACACCATATATTTT; CDR3 protein: CASSLDAGSGNTIYF
clone size: few; V gene: TRBV6-8; J gene: TRBJ2-7; D gene: -; CDR3 DNA: TGTGCCAGCAGTTACTCGAGAGACAGAGCCTACTTC; CDR3 protein: CASSYSRDRAYF
clone size: -; V gene: TRBV4-3; J gene: TRBJ2-3; D gene: -; CDR3 DNA: TGCGCCAGCAGCCAAGCTCCCCTTAGGACAGATACGCAGTATTTT; CDR3 protein: CASSQAPLRTDTQYF
clone size: few; V gene: TRBV18; J gene: TRBJ2-1; D gene: -; CDR3 DNA: TGTGCCAGCTCACCACAACTAGACTATGAGCAGTTCTTC; CDR3 protein: CASSPQLDYEQFF
clone size: few; V gene: TRBV11-3; J gene: TRBJ1-4; D gene: TRBD1; CDR3 DNA: TGTGCCAGCAGCCCCGCAGGGGGCTATGAAAAACTGTTTTTT; CDR3 protein: CASSPAGGYEKLFF
clone size: few; V gene: TRBV11-3; J gene: TRBJ2-2; D gene: TRBD2; CDR3 DNA: TGTGCCAGCAGCTTTAGCGGGACGGCCAGCGGGGAGCTGTTTTTT; CDR3 protein: CASSFSGTASGELFF
clone size: few; V gene: TRBV6-8; J gene: TRBJ2-2; D gene: -; CDR3 DNA: TGTGCCAGCATTCCGCAGATGAACACCGGGGAGCTGTTTTTT; CDR3 protein: CASIPQMNTGELFF
clone size: once; V gene: TRBV12-5; J gene: TRBJ2-2; D gene: TRBD1; CDR3 DNA: TGTGCTAGTGGTTTGGGACAGGGGCCCGGGGAGCTGTTTTTT; CDR3 protein: CASGLGQGPGELFF
clone size: few; V gene: TRBV5-1; J gene: TRBJ1-2; D gene: TRBD1; CDR3 DNA: TGCGCCAGCAGCTTAGGACAGGGGTTAAACTATGGCTACACCTTC; CDR3 protein: CASSLGQGLNYGYTF
clone size: medium-sized; V gene: TRBV11-3; J gene: TRBJ1-5; D gene: TRBD1; CDR3 DNA: TGTGCCAGCAGCTACAGCCTGACAGGGGCCTATCAGCCCCAGCATTTT; CDR3 protein: CASSYSLTGAYQPQHF
clone size: few; V gene: TRBV11-3; J gene: TRBJ2-1; D gene: -; CDR3 DNA: TGTGCCAGCAGCTTGGGGGGGCGCCACAATGAGCAGTTCTTC; CDR3 protein: CASSLGGRHNEQFF
clone size: once; V gene: TRBV19; J gene: TRBJ1-6; D gene: TRBD1; CDR3 DNA: TGTGCCACCAAGAAGGGGGCAGGAGGTAATTCACCCCTCCACTTT; CDR3 protein: CATKKGAGGNSPLHF
clone size: few; V gene: TRBV11-3; J gene: TRBJ2-7; D gene: -; CDR3 DNA: TGTGCCAGCAGCTTAGTTTCAGGACTAACCTACGAGCAGTACTTC; CDR3 protein: CASSLVSGLTYEQYF
clone size: -; V gene: TRBV30; J gene: TRBJ1-4; D gene: TRBD1; CDR3 DNA: TGTGCCTGGATGAGGCAGGGGGAGAAAAAACTGTTTTTT; CDR3 protein: CAWMRQGEKKLFF
clone size: large; V gene: TRBV11-3; J gene: TRBJ2-7; D gene: TRBD1; CDR3 DNA: TGTGCCAGCAGTGCGGGACAGGGGACGATGAGGGAGCAGTACTTC; CDR3 protein: CASSAGQGTMREQYF
clone size: -; V gene: TRBV11-3; J gene: TRBJ1-5; D gene: TRBD1; CDR3 DNA: TGTGCCAGCAGCGTGGGACAGTTCAATCAGCCCCAGCATTTT; CDR3 protein: CASSVGQFNQPQHF
clone size: few; V gene: TRBV9; J gene: TRBJ2-3; D gene: TRBD1; CDR3 DNA: TGTGCCAGCGGGTCGGACAGGCACACAGATACGCAGTATTTT; CDR3 protein: CASGSDRHTDTQYF
clone size: -; V gene: TRBV19; J gene: TRBJ2-1; D gene: -; CDR3 DNA: TGTGCCAGTAGTATAAATCATGGACCAAACAATGAGCAGTTCTTC; CDR3 protein: CASSINHGPNNEQFF
clone size: -; V gene: TRBV12-5; J gene: TRBJ1-5; D gene: TRBD1; CDR3 DNA: TGTGCTAGTGGTTTGGCTCTTTACAGGGGATATAGCAATCAGCCCCAGCATTTT; CDR3 protein: CASGLALYRGYSNQPQHF
clone size: medium-sized; V gene: TRBV6-1; J gene: TRBJ1-5; D gene: -; CDR3 DNA: TGTGCCAGCAGTGAAGTAATTCGGGACGGTAGCAATCAGCCCCAGCATTTT; CDR3 protein: CASSEVIRDGSNQPQHF
clone size: few; V gene: TRBV11-3; J gene: TRBJ1-6; D gene: -; CDR3 DNA: TGTGCCAGCTTTAGGGCAGGTGGAAATTCACCCCTCCACTTT; CDR3 protein: CASFRAGGNSPLHF
clone size: -; V gene: TRBV4-1; J gene: TRBJ1-2; D gene: -; CDR3 DNA: TGCGCCAGCAGCCAAGATAAAACAGGTGGCTACACCTTC; CDR3 protein: CASSQDKTGGYTF
clone size: few; V gene: TRBV11-3; J gene: TRBJ2-7; D gene: -; CDR3 DNA: TGTGCCAGCAGCTCACGTTTGGGGTCCACCTACGAGCAGTACTTC; CDR3 protein: CASSSRLGSTYEQYF
clone size: medium-sized; V gene: TRBV4-1; J gene: TRBJ1-2; D gene: -; CDR3 DNA: TGCGCCAGCAGCCGTGCAGGCCAGATCCTAAACTATGGCTACACCTTC; CDR3 protein: CASSRAGQILNYGYTF
clone size: few; V gene: TRBV15; J gene: TRBJ1-3; D gene: TRBD1; CDR3 DNA: TGTGCCACCAGCAGAGAGAGGGCAGGGACAGCCAGCTCTGGAAACACCATATATTTT; CDR3 protein: CATSRERAGTASSGNTIYF
clone size: -; V gene: TRBV12-1; J gene: TRBJ1-1; D gene: -; CDR3 DNA: TGTGCCAGCAGCTTTGCGTCGGGACAGGGCTACACTGAAGCTTTCTTT; CDR3 protein: CASSFASGQGYTEAFF
clone size: medium-sized; V gene: TRBV9; J gene: TRBJ2-5; D gene: -; CDR3 DNA: TGTGCCAGCAGTGTTGGGGCAGGGACGCAAGAGACCCAGTACTTC; CDR3 protein: CASSVGAGTQETQYF
clone size: -; V gene: TRBV18; J gene: TRBJ2-3; D gene: -; CDR3 DNA: TGTGCCAGCTCACCCTCTTATGGGGTGGATACGCAGTATTTT; CDR3 protein: CASSPSYGVDTQYF
clone size: -; V gene: TRBV19; J gene: TRBJ1-2; D gene: -; CDR3 DNA: TGTGCCAGTACCACATCCTGGTTAGGGAATTTCAATGGCTACACCTTC; CDR3 protein: CASTTSWLGNFNGYTF
clone size: -; V gene: TRBV18; J gene: TRBJ1-1; D gene: -; CDR3 DNA: TGTGCCAGCTCACCATGGGCGGCTAACACTGAAGCTTTCTTT; CDR3 protein: CASSPWAANTEAFF
clone size: -; V gene: TRBV19; J gene: TRBJ1-2; D gene: -; CDR3 DNA: TGTGCCAGTAGCTCGTCCCCCAGGGGAAGTGAGGGCTACACCTTC; CDR3 protein: CASSSSPRGSEGYTF
clone size: medium-sized; V gene: TRBV12-5; J gene: TRBJ1-2; D gene: -; CDR3 DNA: TGTGCCAGCAAGAAGGGGTATTCCTATGGCTACACCTTC; CDR3 protein: CASKKGYSYGYTF
clone size: -; V gene: TRBV9; J gene: TRBJ2-1; D gene: TRBD2; CDR3 DNA: TGTGCCAGCAGTTTACCGGGACTAGCGGGGGACAAGCAGTTCTTC; CDR3 protein: CASSLPGLAGDKQFF
clone size: medium-sized; V gene: TRBV6-8; J gene: TRBJ2-7; D gene: -; CDR3 DNA: TGTGCCAGCAGTGGGTCCGCCAGCTCCTACGAGCAGTACTTC; CDR3 protein: CASSGSASSYEQYF
clone size: medium-sized; V gene: TRBV11-3; J gene: TRBJ1-1; D gene: -; CDR3 DNA: TGTGCCAGCAGCTTTACAAAATGGGGGAATAACACTGAAGCTTTCTTT; CDR3 protein: CASSFTKWGNNTEAFF
clone size: -; V gene: TRBV18; J gene: TRBJ1-2; D gene: TRBD1; CDR3 DNA: TGTGCCAGCTCAGAGGGACAGGGGGCGAACTATGGCTACACCTTC; CDR3 protein: CASSEGQGANYGYTF
clone size: -; V gene: TRBV6-8; J gene: TRBJ2-7; D gene: -; CDR3 DNA: TGTGCCAGCAGTAGTCTTGGGGGAGCATACGAGCAGTACTTC; CDR3 protein: CASSSLGGAYEQYF